This T cell receptor beta chain was sequenced in a study of metastatic and nonmetastatic thyroid tumors. About the study: Samples came from malignant and benign thyroid patients, and repertoires were compared across blood and tumor or nodule tissue. Study-wide points: As reported, TCR beta diversity in blood and tumor was significantly higher in malignant thyroid tumors than in benign nodules.

Regarding this clone: The antigen is not known. Other DNA sequences in this specimen translate into the identical CDR3.

Original analysis: Using the CDR3 differences seen across clinicopathological groups, the authors built a distant-metastasis classifier for papillary thyroid cancer, which was meant to discriminate distant-metastatic patients. Using MiXCR, TCRdb re-called clones from the PCR reads. Clone size and V and J calls follow TCRdb, not the original study. The sample has over 10,000 clones; more than 20% are singletons. All patients reached thyroid surgery having received no treatment beforehand. Germline-derived CDR1 and CDR2 are MRHNA and SNTAGT. There are 13 residues in the CDR3. Trimming took 0 bases from V and 3 from J, leaving 2 bases between them.

This receptor was obtained from a male donor with papillary thyroid cancer or a benign thyroid nodule (not recorded which). Some clones in this sample may be carry-over from other donors' samples. The chain joins TRBV6-4 to TRBJ2-2; D is unresolved. What was sequenced was blood. As DNA, the CDR3 is TGTGCCAGCAGTGACTCCGACACCGGGGAGCTGTTTTTT. Amino acids: CASSDSDTGELFF.